These 19 T cell receptor beta chains came from one sample sequenced in a study of blood T cell repertoires in COVID-19. Clones were read by immunoSEQ multiplex PCR, and TCRdb kept only the in-frame ones, dropping some. The data show tens of thousands of clones, with 82% seen just once and approximately 25% held by the top ten. Material: peripheral blood. Source of these receptors: a human donor in a cohort sampled during active COVID-19.

V gene TRBV7-9 combines with J gene TRBJ2-1; no definite D call. The V and J ends lost 1 base and 11 bases respectively, with 9 bases between them. Looked up from germline, CDR1 is SEHNR and CDR2 is FQNEAQ (reference sequence). This CDR3 has 12 residues. CDR3 amino acids: CASSLDRVQQFF. In DNA, the CDR3 is TGTGCCAGCAGCTTAGACCGCGTTCAGCAGTTCTTC. The full variable domain, its missing parts supplied by reference TRBV7-9 and TRBJ2-1, is DTGVSQNPRHKITKRGQNVTFRCDPISEHNRLYWYRQTLGQGPEFLTYFQNEAQLEKSRLLSDRFSAERPKGSFSTLEIQRTEQGDSAMYLCASSLDRVQQFFGPGTRLTVL.

This clone was seen just once. The CDR3 DNA is TGTGCCAGCAGTGACTCCGGGGGGACTCACACCGGGGAGCTGTTTTTT. Protein sequence: CASSDSGGTHTGELFF. The chain uses TRBV6-4 and TRBJ2-2; 7 positions agree with TRBD2. The length of the CDR3 is 16 residues. The germline V gene encodes CDR1 MRHNA and CDR2 SNTAGT. J lost 3 bases, V lost 0 bases, and 4 bases had no gene match.

The chain carries TRBV5-1 and TRBJ2-3; 8 bases agree with TRBD1. This CDR3 region has 17 residues. The junction had 11 bases not matched to a gene; V was cut back by 3 bases and J by 2 bases. Germline CDR1 SGHRS, CDR2 YFSETQ. The CDR3 loop is CASSYGPQGQVTDTQYF. DNA of the CDR3: TGCGCCAGCAGCTACGGACCACAGGGACAGGTCACAGATACGCAGTATTTT.

The chain carries TRBV2 and TRBJ1-2, with 8 bases identical to TRBD1. The J segment lost 3 bases and the V segment lost 6 bases, leaving 9 bases of the junction unmatched. The CDR3 totals 15 residues. Germline CDR1 is SNHLY and CDR2 is FYNNEI. The CDR3 DNA is TGTGCCAGCAGGGGGCGACAGGGGCAGGACTATGGCTACACCTTC. It codes for CASRGRQGQDYGYTF.

The V gene is TRBV18, the J gene TRBJ2-7, with D perhaps TRBD2 (6 bases). V was cut by 5 bases and J by 9 bases, with 20 bases left in between. The germline CDR1 and CDR2 sequences are KGHSH and LQKENI. The CDR3 is made up of 14 amino acids. Written as DNA, the CDR3 is TGTGCCAGCTCAGCCGAGGGGTCGGTTAGCGGGCAGTACTTC. Protein: CASSAEGSVSGQYF.

The sample holds many counts of this clone. The chain employs TRBV2 and TRBJ1-2; TRBD1 agrees at 7 bases. Germline CDR1 SNHLY, CDR2 FYNNEI. The CDR3 totals 13 residues. V dropped 10 bases and J dropped 2; count of bases not matched to a gene: 7. The CDR3 reads CATRQGTNYGYTF. The CDR3 DNA sequence: TGTGCCACCCGACAGGGAACAAACTATGGCTACACCTTC.

This chain joins TRBV2 and TRBJ2-7; D is undetermined. This CDR3 is built from 12 residues. V dropped 0 bases and J dropped 8 bases, with 8 bases sitting between them. Germline lookup yields CDR1 SNHLY and CDR2 FYNNEI. The CDR3 region has the DNA TGTGCCAGCAGTGAAGCGCGGCAACAGCAGTACTTC. Its protein is CASSEARQQQYF.

J is TRBJ2-1 and V is TRBV4-1, with 7 bases fitting TRBD1. V lost 1 base, J lost 3 bases, and 3 bases stayed unmatched. CDR3 length: 15 amino acids. Germline-derived CDR1 and CDR2 are MGHRA and YSYEKL. The CDR3 protein is CASSQAQGVYNEQFF. CDR3 nucleotide sequence: TGCGCCAGCAGCCAAGCCCAGGGGGTCTACAATGAGCAGTTCTTC.

The rearrangement joins TRBV6-5 to TRBJ1-1; possible D gene TRBD1, 6 bases. This CDR3 has 15 residues. From germline, CDR1 is MNHEY and CDR2 SVGAGI. The V end lost 6 bases, the J end lost 5 bases, and 19 bases lay between the germline ends. CDR3 loop: CASRRSRQVGTEAFF. The CDR3 DNA sequence: TGTGCCAGCAGGAGGAGCAGACAGGTCGGGACTGAAGCTTTCTTT.

The V call is TRBV9, the J call TRBJ2-2; 7 bases are a match to TRBD1. The CDR3 spans 15 residues. V dropped 0 bases and J dropped 5; count of bases not matched to a gene: 4. CDR1 is SGDLS, CDR2 YYNGEE, per germline. CDR3 nucleotide sequence: TGTGCCAGCAGCGTAGTTCAGGGGGTAACCGGGGAGCTGTTTTTT. It codes for CASSVVQGVTGELFF.

The chain uses TRBV27 and TRBJ1-2; D is unresolved. The CDR3 has 15 residues. Germline loops: CDR1 MNHEY, CDR2 SMNVEV (reference sequence). Deletions cut 6 bases from V and 0 bases from J, with 14 bases between. In DNA form, the CDR3 reads TGTGCCAGCAGACGGAGGGCAGGAGCTAACTATGGCTACACCTTC. This gives the protein CASRRRAGANYGYTF.

The chain couples TRBV11-2 to TRBJ1-1, with TRBD1 as a possible D gene (5 bases). Trimming pared 5 bases from V and 3 bases from J, leaving 10 bases between. The germline V gene has CDR1 SGHAT and CDR2 FQNNGV. This CDR3 spans 13 amino acids. The CDR3 spells CASSQDTDTEAFF. CDR3 nucleotides: TGTGCCAGCAGCCAGGACACGGACACTGAAGCTTTCTTT. Together with reference TRBV11-2 and TRBJ1-1, the CDR3 gives the full variable domain: EAGVAQSPRYKIIEKRQSVAFWCNPISGHATLYWYQQILGQGPKLLIQFQNNGVVDDSQLPKDRFSAERLKGVDSTLKIQPAKLEDSAVYLCASSQDTDTEAFFGQGTRLTVV.

J is TRBJ2-5 and V is TRBV15; D is perhaps TRBD2 (5 bases). The germline gives CDR1 LNHNV, CDR2 YYDKDF (reference sequence). The CDR3 loop spans 14 amino acids. Trimming shortened V by 1 base and J by 5 bases, and 11 bases separated the two germline ends. This chain's CDR3 is CATSRVLAKETQYF. In DNA form, the CDR3 reads TGTGCCACCAGCAGAGTTTTAGCGAAGGAGACCCAGTACTTC.

The chain couples TRBV5-1 to TRBJ1-3; TRBD1 agrees at 8 bases. After removal of 4 bases from V and 0 bases from J, the junction contained 3 bases not matched to a gene. This CDR3 spans 15 amino acids. Germline-derived CDR1 and CDR2 are SGHRS and YFSETQ. DNA for the CDR3: TGCGCCAGCAGCGCAGGGACAGGCTCTGGAAACACCATATATTTT. This translates into CASSAGTGSGNTIYF.

Turning to this clone: The CDR3 carries no conserved terminal phenylalanine or tryptophan, so it likely arises from a read error. The DNA is left out, because the CDR3 cannot be placed on it with certainty; the CDR3 is given as TCRdb lists it. The V call is TRBV5-5, the J call TRBJ2-3; the table assigns TRBD2, which was not confirmed against the DNA. A total of 12 residues make up the CDR3, ends included. Germline CDR1 is SGHKS and CDR2 is YYEKEE (reference sequence). The CDR3: CASSMGGDRNWI.

This chain links TRBV9 with TRBJ2-7, with TRBD2 matching over 7 bases. Trimming took 7 bases from V and 6 from J; bases not matched to a gene: 4. From germline, CDR1 is SGDLS and CDR2 YYNGEE. The CDR3 loop spans 11 amino acids. The CDR3 DNA is TGTGCCAGCGGGACTACGGTCGAGCAGTACTTC. This codes for CASGTTVEQYF.

The rearrangement links TRBV7-9 to TRBJ1-2; D gene ambiguous. Germline V gives CDR1 SEHNR, CDR2 FQNEAQ (reference sequence). V was shortened by 5 bases and J by 5 bases, with 15 bases between the two germline ends. The CDR3 is made up of 14 amino acids. The CDR3 bases are TGTGCCAGCAGCATTGAAAACCACAGTTATGGCTACACCTTC. Translation gives CASSIENHSYGYTF.

This sequence joins TRBV19 and TRBJ2-5; maybe TRBD2 (6 bases). The CDR3 extends over 14 amino acids. Per the germline V gene, CDR1 is LNHDA and CDR2 is SQIVND (reference sequence). V lost 4 bases to trimming and J lost 3 bases, with 12 bases between them. CDR3 in amino acids: CASSNGGVEETQYF. As DNA, the CDR3 is TGTGCCAGTAGTAATGGCGGGGTTGAAGAGACCCAGTACTTC.

The rearrangement links TRBV3-1 (or the pseudogene TRBV3-2) to TRBJ2-3, with D perhaps matching TRBD1 (6 bases). CDR3 size: 16 residues. V was shortened by 4 bases and J by 0 bases, with 14 bases between the two germline ends. Germline V lookup: CDR1 LGHDT, CDR2 YNNKEL (reference sequence). The CDR3 reads CASSPPDRFSTDTQYF. Here the CDR3 DNA reads TGTGCCAGCAGCCCCCCGGACAGATTTAGCACAGATACGCAGTATTTT.